The T cell receptor beta chain described here comes from a study of blood T cell repertoires in COVID-19. Grouping used clinical history reported by participants in a survey and questionnaire. The CDR3 is 17 amino acids. Trimming took 4 bases from V and 3 from J; bases not matched to a gene: 5. CDR1 and CDR2 from the germline V gene are MRHNA and SNTAGT. In the original processing: Reference gene primer amplification in the assay estimated nucleated cell counts. Some clones are missing from TCRdb's copy, which holds only in-frame ones; the method was immunoSEQ multiplex PCR. V and J calls plus clone size are reproduced from that table; the DNA served to infer D and trimming. The table includes about 400,000 clones, around 89% detected once.

The TCR comes from a woman in her twenties or thirties with acute COVID-19. Sequenced: PBMCs or T cells enriched from blood (not recorded which). The chain has TRBV6-4 and TRBJ2-1; 14 nucleotides match TRBD2. CDR3 sequence: CASSARGTSGGYNEQFF. The CDR3 DNA is TGTGCCAGCAGTGCCCGGGGGACTAGCGGGGGCTACAATGAGCAGTTCTTC.